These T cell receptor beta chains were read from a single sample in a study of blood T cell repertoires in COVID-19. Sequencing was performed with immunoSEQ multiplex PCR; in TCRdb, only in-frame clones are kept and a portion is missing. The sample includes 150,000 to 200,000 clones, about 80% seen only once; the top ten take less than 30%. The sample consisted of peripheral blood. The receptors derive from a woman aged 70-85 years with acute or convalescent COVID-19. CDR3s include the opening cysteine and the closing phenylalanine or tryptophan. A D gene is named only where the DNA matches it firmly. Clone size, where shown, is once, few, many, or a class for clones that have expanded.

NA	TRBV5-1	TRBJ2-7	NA	CASSRDTLGQNEQYF	TGCGCCAGCAGCCGGGACACATTAGGGCAAAACGAGCAGTACTTC
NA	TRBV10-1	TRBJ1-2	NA	CASSESSGVSGYTF	TGCGCCAGCAGTGAGTCAAGCGGCGTGAGTGGCTACACCTTC
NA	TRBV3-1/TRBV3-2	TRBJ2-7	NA	CASSPCVFYEQYF	TGTGCCAGCAGCCCATGTGTTTTTTACGAGCAGTACTTC
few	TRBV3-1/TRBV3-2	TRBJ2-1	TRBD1	CASSQDLRTGKRNEQFF	TGTGCCAGCAGCCAAGATCTCCGGACAGGGAAGAGGAATGAGCAGTTCTTC
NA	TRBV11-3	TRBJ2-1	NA	CASSLDRGGNVRNEQFF	TGTGCCAGCAGCTTAGATCGAGGCGGGAATGTTAGGAATGAGCAGTTCTTC
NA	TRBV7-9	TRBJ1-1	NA	CASSFPQTGFSEAFF	TGTGCCAGCAGCTTTCCTCAGACAGGTTTTTCTGAAGCTTTCTTT
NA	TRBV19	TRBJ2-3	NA	CASSGRLGPRDTQYF	TGTGCCAGTAGTGGGAGACTAGGCCCGCGGGATACGCAGTATTTT
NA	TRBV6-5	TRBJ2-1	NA	CASNNPRGGSDEQFF	TGTGCCAGCAACAACCCTAGGGGAGGCAGTGATGAGCAGTTCTTC
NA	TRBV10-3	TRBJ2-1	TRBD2	CAIRQLAGGNNEQFF	TGTGCCATCCGTCAACTAGCGGGAGGAAACAATGAGCAGTTCTTC
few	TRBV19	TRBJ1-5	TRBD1	CASSISDRPQPQHF	TGTGCCAGTAGTATCTCGGACAGGCCCCAGCCCCAGCATTTT
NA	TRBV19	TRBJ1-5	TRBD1	CASSANRDSGQPQHF	TGTGCCAGTAGTGCAAACCGGGACAGCGGCCAGCCCCAGCATTTT
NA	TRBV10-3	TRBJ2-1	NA	CAISPGTKYNEQFF	TGTGCCATCAGCCCGGGAACGAAATACAATGAGCAGTTCTTC
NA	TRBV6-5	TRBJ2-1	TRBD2	CASRGAGSGRNEQFF	TGTGCCAGCAGGGGAGCGGGATCGGGTAGGAATGAGCAGTTCTTC
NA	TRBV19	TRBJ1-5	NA	CASSIDLVTKNQPQHF	TGTGCCAGTAGTATAGATCTTGTGACAAAGAATCAGCCCCAGCATTTT
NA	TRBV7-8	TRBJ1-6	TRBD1	CASSSGQGISPLHF	TGTGCCAGCAGCTCCGGACAGGGTATATCACCCCTCCACTTT
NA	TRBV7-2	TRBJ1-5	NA	CASGSSDDQPQHF	TGTGCCAGCGGGAGCAGTGACGATCAGCCCCAGCATTTT
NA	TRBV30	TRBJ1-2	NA	CAWSAGRRADGYTF	TGTGCCTGGAGTGCCGGTCGGAGAGCGGATGGCTACACCTTC
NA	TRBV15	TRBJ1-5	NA	CATSSLVQGSQPQHF	TGTGCCACCAGCAGTTTGGTACAGGGTAGTCAGCCCCAGCATTTT
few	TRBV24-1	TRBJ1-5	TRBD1	CATSDLTEGQGYYQPQHF	TGTGCCACCAGTGATTTGACGGAAGGACAGGGTTATTATCAGCCCCAGCATTTT